This T cell receptor (beta chain) came from a study of shared clonotypes between healthy human individuals. CDR1 LNHDA and CDR2 SQIVND come from the germline V gene (reference sequence). CDR3 length equals 16 residues. As processed by the authors: In the immunoSEQ data, sequences were junction-only and lacked quality scores, so filtering differed. Sequencing used immunoSEQ multiplex PCR; TCRdb keeps in-frame clones, though not all of them. V and J calls and clone size follow that table, whereas D and trimming were derived from the DNA. The sample consists of approximately 500,000 clones, about 95% of them appearing once. The CD4+ fraction was divided into a CD45RA+ naive subset and a CD45RA-negative memory subset.

The chain couples TRBV19 to TRBJ1-1; 9 bases are shared with TRBD1. The TCR originated in a woman between 25 and 40 years old in good health. The sample comprised naive CD4+ T cells sorted from blood. Subset specified: CD45RA+ positively selected. The CDR3 DNA sequence: TGTCGCAGTAGTAGCGGGACAGGGTCGGAGAACACTGAAGCTTTCTTT. This encodes CRSSSGTGSENTEAFF.